The 11 T cell receptor beta chains given below trace back to one sample, sequenced in a study of STAT3 mutations in large granular lymphocyte leukemia. Study results and caveats: Every T-cell large granular lymphocyte leukemia patient had at least one immunodominant TCR beta clonotype.

Measured with immunoSEQ multiplex PCR; TCRdb has only the in-frame clones, and not every one. This sample carries 13,000 or so clones, about 88% of them seen once, and the ten largest clones take roughly 12%. Their antigen targets remain unknown. The sequenced material came from PBMCs. The receptors derive from a human donor with T large granular lymphocyte leukemia. Some clones in this sample may be carry-over from other donors' samples.

The chain employs TRBV18 and TRBJ2-6; 8 positions agree with TRBD1. The CDR3 length is 17 residues. The germline V gene has CDR1 KGHSH and CDR2 LQKENI. J lost 2 bases, V lost 1 base, and 4 bases had no gene match. The DNA of the CDR3 is TGTGCCAGCTCACCACAGACAGGGGCAACTGGGGCCAACGTCCTGACTTTC. Translation: CASSPQTGATGANVLTF.

This chain connects TRBV5-1 to TRBJ2-2, with no clear D. The CDR3 spans 14 residues. CDR1 SGHRS and CDR2 YFSETQ come from the germline V gene. V gave up 3 bases and J gave up 0 bases, with 6 bases separating them. The CDR3 bases are TGCGCCAGCAGCTCTACTGCGAACACCGGGGAGCTGTTTTTT. Amino acids: CASSSTANTGELFF.

The rearrangement uses TRBV28 and TRBJ2-4; 8 bases are shared with TRBD2. Trimming took 2 bases from V and 0 from J; bases not matched to a gene: 18. CDR3 length: 21 residues. The germline CDR1 and CDR2 sequences are MDHEN and SYDVKM. CDR3 nucleotides: TGTGCCAGCAGTTTACCAAAGGAGCGGGGGCCTCAAATACTAGCCAAAAACATTCAGTACTTC. Translating it yields CASSLPKERGPQILAKNIQYF. The full variable domain, with the rest looked up from reference TRBV28 and TRBJ2-4, is DVKVTQSSRYLVKRTGEKVFLECVQDMDHENMFWYRQDPGLGLRLIYFSYDVKMKEKGDIPEGYSVSREKKERFSLILESASTNQTSMYLCASSLPKERGPQILAKNIQYFGAGTRLSVL.

The chain couples TRBV10-1 to TRBJ1-1; 9 nucleotides agree with TRBD1. V was clipped by 7 bases and J by 5 bases; unmatched bases: 5. Germline CDR1 is WNHNN and CDR2 is SYGVQD (reference sequence). The CDR3 has 13 amino acids. The CDR3 here is CASKDRGETEAFF. CDR3 sequence (DNA): TGCGCCAGCAAGGACAGGGGAGAAACTGAAGCTTTCTTT.

The rearrangement links TRBV6-5 to TRBJ1-6; D gene uncertain. Looked up from germline, CDR1 is MNHEY and CDR2 is SVGAGI. CDR3 length: 12 amino acids. The ends were cut back, 7 bases at V and 10 bases at J, with 11 bases in the middle. CDR3: CASTFRGSPLHF. The DNA of the CDR3 is TGTGCCAGCACCTTCAGAGGATCACCCCTCCACTTT.

The chain couples TRBV28 to TRBJ1-4, with 8 positions matching TRBD1. The junction had 10 bases not matched to a gene; V was cut back by 8 bases and J by 11 bases. Germline V gene sequence: CDR1 MDHEN, CDR2 SYDVKM. The CDR3 has 13 amino acids. The CDR3 sequence: CASRVGTGGKLFF. The CDR3 nucleotides are TGTGCCAGCCGGGTGGGGACAGGCGGTAAACTGTTTTTT.

This clone turned up a few times. The chain recombines TRBV29-1 with TRBJ2-7; 7 bases agree with TRBD1. Trimming at V came to 4 bases and at J to 3 bases, leaving 6 bases not matched to a gene. The CDR3 runs 13 residues. Per the germline V gene, CDR1 is SQVTM and CDR2 is ANQGSEA. The CDR3, as DNA: TGCAGCGTTGTTGGGGACAGCCACTACGAGCAGTACTTC. It is translated as CSVVGDSHYEQYF.

The J gene is TRBJ2-1, the V gene TRBV9; the D is unclear. The V end lost 0 bases, the J end lost 4 bases, and 5 bases lay between the germline ends. Germline-derived CDR1 and CDR2 are SGDLS and YYNGEE. The CDR3 contains 13 residues. CDR3 DNA: TGTGCCAGCAGCGTAGTCGGGTACAATGAGCAGTTCTTC. Protein: CASSVVGYNEQFF.

The CDR3 loop reads CASSLGGNQETQYF. As DNA, the CDR3 is TGTGCCAGCAGCTTGGGGGGGAACCAAGAGACCCAGTACTTC. V and J are TRBV5-6 and TRBJ2-5; D tentatively fits TRBD1 or TRBD2 (5 bases each). The CDR3 is 14 amino acids. From germline, CDR1 is SGHDT and CDR2 YYEEEE. Trimming left V 0 bases short and J 0 bases short, with 6 bases between.

The chain is built from TRBV9 and TRBJ1-1; the D is unclear. The germline V gene encodes CDR1 SGDLS and CDR2 YYNGEE. This CDR3 contains 18 residues. The V end lost 6 bases, the J end lost 1 base, and 25 bases lay between the germline ends. CDR3 coding DNA: TGTGCCAGCAACCAAAATGAGGAGGGTGCCCGGCAGAACACTGAAGCTTTCTTT. This translates into CASNQNEEGARQNTEAFF.

The chain has TRBV30 and TRBJ2-5; D possibly matches TRBD1 or TRBD2 (5 bases each). Deletions cut 4 bases from V and 3 bases from J, with 15 bases between. CDR3 length: 14 amino acids. Germline V gene lookup returns CDR1 GTSNPN and CDR2 SVGIG (reference sequence). In nucleotides, the CDR3 is TGTGCCTGGAACTCCCCAGGGCGGGAAGAGACCCAGTACTTC. It encodes CAWNSPGREETQYF.